This T cell receptor (beta chain) was sequenced in a study of cytotoxic CD8 clonotypes in ibrutinib-treated CLL. The V gene lost 4 bases and the J gene lost 1 base, with 10 bases spanning the gap. Germline CDR1 and CDR2: SGHRS and YFSETQ. The CDR3 covers 14 residues. The method was immunoSEQ multiplex PCR; TCRdb's version includes in-frame clones alone and lacks a portion of them. The data contain around 130,000 clones, less than 90% of them singletons. Study-wide results and limits: Public clonotypes showed up rarely, and on treatment they shrank or held steady.

Worth noting for this clone: Its matching antigen is unknown.

PBMCs that had been cryopreserved were the source of roughly 2 micrograms of genomic DNA for TCR beta libraries. This chain uses TRBV5-1 with TRBJ2-3; D is undetermined. This receptor was identified in a human donor with chronic lymphocytic leukemia. The source was PBMCs, collected after 24 months of ibrutinib treatment. The chain's CDR3 is CASSIGPRTDTQYF. The CDR3 DNA reads TGCGCCAGCAGCATTGGACCCCGCACAGATACGCAGTATTTT.